A selection of T cell receptor beta chains follows, all from one sample in a study of regulatory T cells in long-lasting Graves disease. TCRdb reprocessed the multiplex PCR reads via MiXCR and lists one record per CDR3 protein. The table includes about 430,000 distinct CDR3 sequences, around 23% detected once. Here the sequenced sample was peripheral blood mononuclear cells (PBMCs), taken when the disease was refractory, from a patient treated with antithyroid drugs. The receptors stem from a female donor with Graves disease. Each CDR3 is given with its conserved first and last residue. A D gene is named only where the DNA matches it firmly. A clone size is listed for some rows: how often the clone was seen (once, few, many), or a class if it is expanded.

J gene,V gene,D gene,clone size,CDR3 DNA,CDR3 protein
TRBJ2-5,TRBV19,TRBD1,many,TGTGCCAGTAGTATTTTGGGGCGACAGGGATCTGAAGAGACCCAGTACTTC,CASSILGRQGSEETQYF
TRBJ2-5,TRBV2,NA,many,TGTGCCAGCACCCCGGGAGCAGAGACCCAGTACTTC,CASTPGAETQYF
TRBJ2-7,TRBV6-1,NA,NA,TGTGCCAGCAGCCGGGACGCCTTCTACGAGCAGTACTTC,CASSRDAFYEQYF
TRBJ2-2,TRBV29-1,NA,many,TGCAGCGTTGACAGGGGCGTCACCGGGGAGCTGTTTTTT,CSVDRGVTGELFF
TRBJ2-7,TRBV4-1,NA,NA,TGCGCCAGCAGCCAAGGCGGCGGGGTTTGGGACGAGCAGTACTTC,CASSQGGGVWDEQYF
TRBJ2-2,TRBV2,TRBD2,many,TGTGCCAGCCTGCGGGGGTGGAGCACCGGGGAGCTGTTTTTT,CASLRGWSTGELFF
TRBJ2-7,TRBV11-2,NA,many,TGTGCCAGCAGCTTAGCGTCCAACTACGAGCAGTACTTC,CASSLASNYEQYF
TRBJ2-3,TRBV20-1,NA,NA,TGCAGTGCTTGGGGGATGGAAGGCACAGATACGCAGTATTTT,CSAWGMEGTDTQYF
TRBJ1-2,TRBV7-9,NA,NA,TGTGCCAGCAGCTTAGACGGCCGGGGCGAATCAGGCGGCTATGGCTACACCTTC,CASSLDGRGESGGYGYTF
TRBJ2-1,TRBV2,NA,NA,TGTGCCAGCAGTGGGGAGTCGGGTGGGAATGAGCAGTTCTTC,CASSGESGGNEQFF
TRBJ2-3,TRBV6-1,TRBD2,NA,TGTGCCAGCAGTGAACGGAGCGGGAGGGCGGAATATACGCAGTATTTT,CASSERSGRAEYTQYF
TRBJ1-1,TRBV6-1,TRBD1,many,TGTGCCAGCAGTGAGACAGGGGTAACTGAAGCTTTCTTT,CASSETGVTEAFF
TRBJ2-7,TRBV20-1,TRBD1,few,TGCAGTGCTTACCACCCGGGACAGGGTAACGAGCAGTACTTC,CSAYHPGQGNEQYF
TRBJ1-5,TRBV28,NA,many,TGTGCCAGCAGTTTCGGTCAGGTCAATCAGCCCCAGCATTTT,CASSFGQVNQPQHF
TRBJ1-2,TRBV7-9,TRBD1,many,TGTGCCAGCAGCTTAGGACCGGGACAGCTTTTGAATGACTACACCTTC,CASSLGPGQLLNDYTF
TRBJ1-5,TRBV5-6,NA,few,TGTGCCAGCAGCCTAAAAGGACTGCATCAGCCCCAGCATTTT,CASSLKGLHQPQHF
TRBJ1-1,TRBV12-3/TRBV12-4,NA,many,TGTGCCAGCAGTCATGCGGGAGACACTGAAGCTTTCTTT,CASSHAGDTEAFF